The T cell receptor (beta chain) described here comes from a study of CD8 T cells in Susac syndrome. Study overall: Sequenced Susac syndrome patients included five or six with clinically active disease and 8 or 9 in remission.

CDR3 length: 15 amino acids. CDR1 is MDHEN, CDR2 SYDVKM, per germline. V dropped 5 bases and J dropped 6 bases, with 17 bases sitting between them. An input of about 0.45 to 1 ug of RNA was subjected to reverse transcription using random hexamers. TCRdb called the immunoSEQ multiplex PCR reads again in MiXCR, with one record for every CDR3 protein. The data hold approximately 190,000 distinct CDR3 sequences, with roughly nine tenths observed a single time. This TCR was sampled from a human donor with Susac syndrome. V and J are TRBV28 and TRBJ1-5, with a tentative D call TRBD1 (5 bases). Sequenced material: CD4+ T cells from PBMCs. Written as DNA, the CDR3 is TGTGCCAGCAGTGAAAAACGGGGGGGGTCTCAGCCCCAGCATTTT. It is translated as CASSEKRGGSQPQHF.